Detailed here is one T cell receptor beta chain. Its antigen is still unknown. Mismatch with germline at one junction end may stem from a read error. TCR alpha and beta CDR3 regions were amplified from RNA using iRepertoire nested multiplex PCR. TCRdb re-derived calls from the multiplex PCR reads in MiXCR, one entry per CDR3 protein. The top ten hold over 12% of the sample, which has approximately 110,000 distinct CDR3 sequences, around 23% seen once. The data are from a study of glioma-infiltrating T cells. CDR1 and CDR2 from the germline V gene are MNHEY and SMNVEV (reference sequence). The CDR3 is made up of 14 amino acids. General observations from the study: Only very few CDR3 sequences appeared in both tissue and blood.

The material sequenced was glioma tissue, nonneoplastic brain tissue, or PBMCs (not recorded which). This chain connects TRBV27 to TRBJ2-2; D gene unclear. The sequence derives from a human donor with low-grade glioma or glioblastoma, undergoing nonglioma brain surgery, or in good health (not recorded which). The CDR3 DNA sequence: TGTGCCACCAGTTCAGCGATCTATGGAGGGGAGCTGTTTTTT. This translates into CATSSAIYGGELFF.